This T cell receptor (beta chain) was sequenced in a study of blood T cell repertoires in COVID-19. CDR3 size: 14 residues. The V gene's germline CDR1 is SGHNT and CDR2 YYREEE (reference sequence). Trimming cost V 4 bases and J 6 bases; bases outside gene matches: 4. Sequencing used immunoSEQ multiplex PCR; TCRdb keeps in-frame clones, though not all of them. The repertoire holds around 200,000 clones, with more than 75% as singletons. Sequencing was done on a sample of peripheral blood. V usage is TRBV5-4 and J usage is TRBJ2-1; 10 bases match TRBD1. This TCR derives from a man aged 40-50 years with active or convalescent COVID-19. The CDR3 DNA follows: TGTGCCAGCAGCACCCGGGACAGGGGCAATGAGCAGTTCTTC. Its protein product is CASSTRDRGNEQFF.